The rows below give T cell receptor beta chains drawn from one sample of a study of human T cells and chemical hapten exposure. In TCRdb, the RACE reads were re-called with MiXCR into one record per CDR3 protein. This table has about 260,000 distinct CDR3 sequences, about 9.4% appearing once. Sequencing used whole blood, obtained in connection with sensitization to the hapten diphenylcyclopropenone (DPC). These receptors all come from a woman aged 40 to 50 with alopecia areata. Some clones in this sample may be carry-over from other donors' samples. Both conserved end residues are part of each CDR3. A D gene is named only where the DNA matches it firmly. Not all rows give a size; the values are once, few, many and, for expanded clones, a class.

size	J	D	V	DNA	CDR3
many	TRBJ1-5	-	TRBV7-9	TGTGCCAGCAGCCCAACTAGCAATCAGCCCCAGCATTTT	CASSPTSNQPQHF
-	TRBJ2-7	TRBD1	TRBV20-1	TGCAGTGCACTCTCTGCCAGGGGGTCCTACGAGCAGTACTTC	CSALSARGSYEQYF
-	TRBJ2-1	-	TRBV20-1	TGCAGTGCTAGAGTTCCCAGGCGCTCCTACAATGAGCAGTTCTTC	CSARVPRRSYNEQFF
many	TRBJ1-3	-	TRBV28	TGTGCCAGCAGTTTGTCGAGGGCTGGAAACACCATATATTTT	CASSLSRAGNTIYF
-	TRBJ1-4	-	TRBV20-1	TGCAGTGCTAGGGGAGGAACCGAAAAACTGTTTTTT	CSARGGTEKLFF
few	TRBJ2-3	-	TRBV7-9	TGTGCCAGCAGCTCCCACGGACCCACAGATACGCAGTATTTT	CASSSHGPTDTQYF
few	TRBJ1-2	TRBD1	TRBV10-3	TGTGCCATCAGGGAGGGGGCTCCCTCCTATGGCTACACCTTC	CAIREGAPSYGYTF
many	TRBJ1-2	TRBD1	TRBV7-2	TGTGCCAGCAGCCCAGACAGGGGAGGGTTCGGCTATGGCTACACCTTC	CASSPDRGGFGYGYTF
-	TRBJ2-3	-	TRBV12-3/TRBV12-4	TGTGCCAGCAGTGCCGGCAGGGGGACTAGCACAGATACGCAGTATTTT	CASSAGRGTSTDTQYF
many	TRBJ2-1	-	TRBV21-1	TGTGCCAGCAGCAAACTGCGGGACTCCGTTCCCTACAATGAGCAGTTCTTC	CASSKLRDSVPYNEQFF